Shown below are 8 T cell receptor beta chains from a single sample sequenced in a study of siplizumab effects on memory and regulatory T cells (dated by TCRdb to 2018 to 2020). Receptors were amplified or captured by the immunoSEQ multiplex PCR assay. Drawn from immuneACCESS, this table holds only the in-frame rearrangements with V and J called that TCRdb kept. Clones are partly lost; checked studies trace under half to an unresolved V gene and leave the rest unexplained. The sample records roughly 69,000 clones, around four fifths of which are singletons. The ten largest clones take up approximately 3.8% of the sample. Sequenced input: memory CD4+ T cells sorted from blood. Per the publication, the cell subset or site label means: unstimulated CD4+ memory T cells. The receptor source for this set is a human donor in good health.

J is TRBJ2-7 and V is TRBV27, with 8 bases aligning to TRBD1. After removal of 6 bases from V and 2 bases from J, the junction contained 6 bases not matched to a gene. Germline CDR1 and CDR2: MNHEY and SMNVEV (reference sequence). The CDR3 contains 14 residues. The CDR3 sequence is CASRGQGRTYEQYF. DNA for the CDR3: TGTGCCAGCAGAGGACAGGGCCGTACCTACGAGCAGTACTTC.

The chain links TRBV6-5 to TRBJ1-2; TRBD1 matches at 9 bases. V lost 6 bases and J lost 6; bases outside the gene matches: 2. Germline V lookup: CDR1 MNHEY, CDR2 SVGAGI. CDR3 length: 12 residues. CDR3 loop: CASRRQGDGYTF. CDR3 DNA sequence: TGTGCCAGCAGGCGACAGGGGGATGGCTACACCTTC.

This clone was counted between two and nine times. V and J are TRBV19 and TRBJ1-5, with 7 bases aligning to TRBD1. CDR1 is LNHDA, CDR2 SQIVND, per germline (reference sequence). The CDR3 runs to 15 residues. J lost 2 bases, V lost 7 bases, and 8 bases had no gene match. This CDR3 reads CASTVSRGGNQPQHF. The CDR3 DNA is TGTGCCAGTACTGTTTCCAGGGGGGGCAATCAGCCCCAGCATTTT.

The rearrangement joins TRBV7-2 to TRBJ2-3; 12 bases align to TRBD2. V lost 3 bases, J lost 4 bases, and 5 bases stayed unmatched. CDR1 SGHTA and CDR2 FQGNSA come from the germline V gene. The CDR3 length is 16 residues. CDR3 residues: CASSLSSGRVADTQYF. Here the CDR3 DNA reads TGTGCCAGCAGCTTGTCTAGCGGGAGGGTTGCAGATACGCAGTATTTT. Combining the CDR3 with reference TRBV7-2 and TRBJ2-3 gives the whole variable domain GAGVSQSPSNKVTEKGKDVELRCDPISGHTALYWYRQSLGQGLEFLIYFQGNSAPDKSGLPSDRFSAERTGGSVSTLTIQRTQQEDSAVYLCASSLSSGRVADTQYFGPGTRLTVL.

V is TRBV19 and J is TRBJ1-2, with D maybe TRBD1 (6 bases). From germline, CDR1 is LNHDA and CDR2 SQIVND (reference sequence). V was pared by 3 bases and J by 8 bases, with 16 bases between. The CDR3 has 14 residues. Here the CDR3 DNA reads TGTGCCAGTAGTATGAGGACAGATTCTATGGGCTACACCTTC. It yields the protein CASSMRTDSMGYTF.

This clone has just a few counts. Its ends do not fully match the called genes, so a read error is possible. The V and J genes are TRBV7-7 and TRBJ2-1; D perhaps matches TRBD1 (6 bases). This CDR3 is 13 amino acids long. Germline loops: CDR1 SSHAT, CDR2 FNYEAQ (reference sequence). The CDR3 spells CASSNRVSDEQFF. As DNA, the CDR3 is TGTGCTAGCAGCAACAGGGTATCGGATGAGCAGTTCTTC.

In the case of this clone: Other DNA sequences from this sample encode an identical CDR3 as well. The V call is TRBV5-1, the J call TRBJ1-1; 7 positions agree with TRBD1. Looked up from germline, CDR1 is SGHRS and CDR2 is YFSETQ. The CDR3 has 14 residues. Unmatched junction bases numbered 4, after V lost 4 bases and J lost 1 base. Here the CDR3 DNA reads TGCGCCAGCAGCCTGACAGGGACGAACACTGAAGCTTTCTTT. It is translated as CASSLTGTNTEAFF.

The gene calls are TRBV7-7 and TRBJ2-2, with TRBD2 identical over 7 bases. CDR3 size: 16 residues. Germline CDR1 is SSHAT and CDR2 is FNYEAQ (reference sequence). Unmatched junction bases numbered 8, after V lost 5 bases and J lost 2 bases. CDR3 region: CASSAAGRVNTGELFF. Written as DNA, the CDR3 is TGTGCCAGCAGCGCCGCGGGGAGGGTAAACACCGGGGAGCTGTTTTTT.